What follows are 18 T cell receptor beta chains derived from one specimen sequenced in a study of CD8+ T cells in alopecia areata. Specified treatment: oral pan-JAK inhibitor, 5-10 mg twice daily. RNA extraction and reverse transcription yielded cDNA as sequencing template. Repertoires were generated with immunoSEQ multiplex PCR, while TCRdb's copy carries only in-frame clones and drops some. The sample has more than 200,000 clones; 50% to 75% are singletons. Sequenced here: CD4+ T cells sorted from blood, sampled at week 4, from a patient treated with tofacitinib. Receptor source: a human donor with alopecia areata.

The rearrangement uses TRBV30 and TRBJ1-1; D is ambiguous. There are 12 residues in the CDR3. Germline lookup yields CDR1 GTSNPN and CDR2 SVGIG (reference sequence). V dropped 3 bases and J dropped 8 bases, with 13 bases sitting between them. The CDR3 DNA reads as TGTGCCTGGAGCCGAGGTGGTCTCGAAGCTTTCTTT. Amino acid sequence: CAWSRGGLEAFF.

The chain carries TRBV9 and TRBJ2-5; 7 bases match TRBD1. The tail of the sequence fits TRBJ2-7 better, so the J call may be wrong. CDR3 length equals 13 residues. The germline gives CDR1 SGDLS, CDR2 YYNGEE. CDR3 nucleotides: TGTGCCAGCAGCGCCCGACAGGGCCACGAGCAGTACTTC. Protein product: CASSARQGHEQYF.

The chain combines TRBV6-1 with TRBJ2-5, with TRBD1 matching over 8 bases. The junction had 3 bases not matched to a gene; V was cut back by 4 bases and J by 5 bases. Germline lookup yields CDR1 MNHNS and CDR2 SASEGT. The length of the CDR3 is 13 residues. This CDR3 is CASSAGGWETQYF. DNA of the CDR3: TGTGCCAGCAGTGCAGGGGGCTGGGAGACCCAGTACTTC.

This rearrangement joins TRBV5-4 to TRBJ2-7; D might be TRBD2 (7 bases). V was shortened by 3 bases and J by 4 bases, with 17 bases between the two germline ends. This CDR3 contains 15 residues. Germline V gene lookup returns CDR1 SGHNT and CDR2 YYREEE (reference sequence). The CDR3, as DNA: TGTGCCAGCAGCTCGGGGGGACACCGATTTTACGAGCAGTACTTC. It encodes CASSSGGHRFYEQYF.

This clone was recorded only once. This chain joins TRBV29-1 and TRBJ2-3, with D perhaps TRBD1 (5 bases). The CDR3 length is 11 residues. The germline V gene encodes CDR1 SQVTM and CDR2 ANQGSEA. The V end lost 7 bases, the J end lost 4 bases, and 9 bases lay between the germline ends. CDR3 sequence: CSGRAADTQYF. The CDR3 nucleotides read TGCAGCGGCAGGGCCGCAGATACGCAGTATTTT.

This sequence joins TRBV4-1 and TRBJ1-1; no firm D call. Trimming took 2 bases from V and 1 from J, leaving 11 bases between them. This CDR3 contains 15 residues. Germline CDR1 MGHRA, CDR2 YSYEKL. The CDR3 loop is CASSQTGGGNTEAFF. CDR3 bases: TGCGCCAGCAGCCAAACGGGAGGCGGGAACACTGAAGCTTTCTTT.

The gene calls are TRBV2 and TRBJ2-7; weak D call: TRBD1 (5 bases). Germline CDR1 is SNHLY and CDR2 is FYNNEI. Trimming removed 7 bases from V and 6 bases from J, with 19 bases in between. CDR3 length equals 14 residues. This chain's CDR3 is CASTEQGSSGEQYF. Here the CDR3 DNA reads TGTGCCAGCACTGAGCAGGGTTCTTCTGGCGAGCAGTACTTC.

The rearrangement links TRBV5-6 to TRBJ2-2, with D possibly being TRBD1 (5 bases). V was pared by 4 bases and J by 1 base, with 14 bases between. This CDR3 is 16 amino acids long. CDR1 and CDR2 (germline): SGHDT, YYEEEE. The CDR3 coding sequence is TGTGCCAGCAGCACCCTCGGACAAGGGAACACCGGGGAGCTGTTTTTT. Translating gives CASSTLGQGNTGELFF. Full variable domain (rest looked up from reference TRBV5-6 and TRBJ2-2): DAGVTQSPTHLIKTRGQQVTLRCSPKSGHDTVSWYQQALGQGPQFIFQYYEEEERQRGNFPDRFSGHQFPNYSSELNVNALLLGDSALYLCASSTLGQGNTGELFFGEGSRLTVL.

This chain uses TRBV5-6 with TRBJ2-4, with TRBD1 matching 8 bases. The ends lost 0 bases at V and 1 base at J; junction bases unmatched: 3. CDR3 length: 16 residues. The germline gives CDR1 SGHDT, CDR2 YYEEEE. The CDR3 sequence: CASSLVGQGAKNIQYF. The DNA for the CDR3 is TGTGCCAGCAGCTTGGTAGGACAGGGTGCCAAAAACATTCAGTACTTC.

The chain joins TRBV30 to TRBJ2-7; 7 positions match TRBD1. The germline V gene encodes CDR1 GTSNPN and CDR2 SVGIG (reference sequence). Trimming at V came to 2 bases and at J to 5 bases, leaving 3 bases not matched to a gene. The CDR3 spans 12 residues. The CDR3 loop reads CAWSRQGHEQYF. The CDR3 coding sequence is TGTGCCTGGAGTAGACAGGGCCACGAGCAGTACTTC.

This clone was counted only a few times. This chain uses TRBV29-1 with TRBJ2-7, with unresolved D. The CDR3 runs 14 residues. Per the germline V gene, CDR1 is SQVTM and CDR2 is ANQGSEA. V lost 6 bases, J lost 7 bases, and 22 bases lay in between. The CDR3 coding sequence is TGCAGCGTGGCGACTCGATTGGCCCGGGTTGAGCAGTACTTC. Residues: CSVATRLARVEQYF.

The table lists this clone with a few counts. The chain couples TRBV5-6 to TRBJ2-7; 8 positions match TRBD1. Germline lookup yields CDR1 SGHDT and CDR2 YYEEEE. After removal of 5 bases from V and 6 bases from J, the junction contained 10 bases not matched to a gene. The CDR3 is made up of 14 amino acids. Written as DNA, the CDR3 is TGTGCCAGCAGGCGTGAGGGACAGGCCCTCGAGCAGTACTTC. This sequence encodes CASRREGQALEQYF.

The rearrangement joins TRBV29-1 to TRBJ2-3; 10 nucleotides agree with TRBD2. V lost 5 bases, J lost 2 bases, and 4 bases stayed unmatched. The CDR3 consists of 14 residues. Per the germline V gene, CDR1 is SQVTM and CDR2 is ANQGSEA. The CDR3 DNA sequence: TGCAGCGTTCGGAGCGGGGGGGACACAGATACGCAGTATTTT. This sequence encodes CSVRSGGDTDTQYF.

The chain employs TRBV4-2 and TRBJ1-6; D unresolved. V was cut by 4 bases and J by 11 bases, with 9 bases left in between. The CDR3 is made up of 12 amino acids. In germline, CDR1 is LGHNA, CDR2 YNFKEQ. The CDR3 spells CASSLTNAPLHF. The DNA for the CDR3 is TGTGCCAGCAGCCTTACAAACGCACCCCTCCACTTT.

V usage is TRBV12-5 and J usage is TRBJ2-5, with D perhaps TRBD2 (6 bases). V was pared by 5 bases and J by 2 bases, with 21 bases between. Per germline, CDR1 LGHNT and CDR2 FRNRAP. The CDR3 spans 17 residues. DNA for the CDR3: TGTGCTAGTGGTCCCGCCGACCGGGAGAGCGGACAAGAGACCCAGTACTTC. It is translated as CASGPADRESGQETQYF. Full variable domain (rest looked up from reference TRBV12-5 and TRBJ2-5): DARVTQTPRHKVTEMGQEVTMRCQPILGHNTVFWYRQTMMQGLELLAYFRNRAPLDDSGMPKDRFSAEMPDATLATLKIQPSEPRDSAVYFCASGPADRESGQETQYFGPGTRLLVL.

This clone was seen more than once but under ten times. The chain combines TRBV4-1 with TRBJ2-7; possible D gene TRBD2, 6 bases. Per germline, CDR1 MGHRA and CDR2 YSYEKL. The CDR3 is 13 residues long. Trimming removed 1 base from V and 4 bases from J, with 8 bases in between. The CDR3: CASSQGGTYEQYF. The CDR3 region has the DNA TGCGCCAGCAGCCAAGGCGGGACTTACGAGCAGTACTTC.

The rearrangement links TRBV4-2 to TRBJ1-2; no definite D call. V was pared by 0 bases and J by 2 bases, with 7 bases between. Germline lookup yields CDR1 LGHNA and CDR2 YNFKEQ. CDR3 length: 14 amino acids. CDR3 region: CASSQDTSNYGYTF. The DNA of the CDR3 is TGTGCCAGCAGCCAAGATACATCCAACTATGGCTACACCTTC.

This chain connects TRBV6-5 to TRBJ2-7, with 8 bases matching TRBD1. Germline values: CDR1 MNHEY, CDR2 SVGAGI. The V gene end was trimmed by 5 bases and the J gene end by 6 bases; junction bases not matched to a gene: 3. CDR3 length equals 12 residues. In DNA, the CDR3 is TGTGCCAGCAGTCCACAGGGGGGCGAGCAGTACTTC. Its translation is CASSPQGGEQYF.